These 30 T cell receptor beta chains were all obtained from the same sample, sequenced in a study of CD8 T cells in ankylosing spondylitis. General study findings and limits: Roughly eight highly homologous variants made up a TCR beta motif that seemed to typify ankylosing spondylitis blood.

TCRdb fed the 5' RACE reads into MiXCR, producing one record per CDR3 protein. The sample includes 200,000 to 250,000 distinct CDR3 sequences, about a sixth of them seen just once. Their antigen targets remain unknown. Sequenced material: blood, either unsorted or a sorted T cell fraction (not recorded which). All receptors derive from a male donor with ankylosing spondylitis.

V usage is TRBV12-3 or TRBV12-4 and J usage is TRBJ2-2; D not certain. With 0 bases removed from V and 7 bases from J, the gap between germline ends came to 15 bases. This CDR3 region has 16 residues. The CDR3 sequence: CASSLATATWDGELFF. The CDR3 DNA reads TGTGCCAGCAGTTTAGCGACTGCGACCTGGGACGGGGAGCTGTTTTTT.

This clonotype was seen many times. The gene calls are TRBV18 and TRBJ1-1; D remains ambiguous. The CDR3 runs 12 residues. Trimming removed 3 bases at V and 3 bases at J, with 5 bases between. Germline CDR1 and CDR2: KGHSH and LQKENI. The CDR3 sequence: CASSPVDTEAFF. Here the CDR3 DNA reads TGTGCCAGCTCACCGGTGGACACTGAAGCTTTCTTT.

For the CDR3, the DNA is TGTGCCAGCAGCGTAGGGACTTTTCAGCCCCAGCATTTT. Encoded protein: CASSVGTFQPQHF. This rearrangement joins TRBV9 to TRBJ1-5; D ambiguous. Germline V gene sequence: CDR1 SGDLS, CDR2 YYNGEE. V lost 0 bases and J 6 bases, leaving 7 bases between the germline ends. The CDR3 extends over 13 amino acids.

This clonotype was seen only a few times. V is TRBV9 and J is TRBJ2-1, with D tentatively TRBD1 (6 bases). The CDR3 extends over 12 amino acids. Germline V gene data show CDR1 as SGDLS and CDR2 as YYNGEE. Trimming removed 4 bases from V and 12 bases from J, with 14 bases in between. CDR3 in DNA: TGTGCCAGCAGCCCCGGACAGAGCCTGCAGTTCTTC. Translation gives CASSPGQSLQFF. The full variable domain, with the rest looked up from reference TRBV9 and TRBJ2-1, is DSGVTQTPKHLITATGQRVTLRCSPRSGDLSVYWYQQSLDQGLQFLIQYYNGEERAKGNILERFSAQQFPDLHSELNLSSLELGDSALYFCASSPGQSLQFFGPGTRLTVL.

This clonotype was seen ten or more times. The V gene is TRBV20-1, the J gene TRBJ2-2; 7 bases agree with TRBD2. The CDR3 totals 13 residues. Unmatched junction bases numbered 4, after V lost 5 bases and J lost 4 bases. CDR1 is DFQATT and CDR2 is SNEGSKA in the germline V gene (reference sequence). CDR3 DNA: TGCAGTGCTGACCCGGGAGGCACCGGGGAGCTGTTTTTT. It codes for CSADPGGTGELFF.

This clonotype was detected only a few times. The V call is TRBV5-6, the J call TRBJ2-5; the match to TRBD2 covers 8 bases. Trimming took 0 bases from V and 4 from J; bases not matched to a gene: 8. Germline V gene data show CDR1 as SGHDT and CDR2 as YYEEEE. The CDR3 runs 16 residues. The CDR3: CASSLAPAGVRETQYF. The CDR3 DNA is TGTGCCAGCAGCTTGGCCCCAGCGGGGGTTCGAGAGACCCAGTACTTC.

The rearrangement links TRBV28 to TRBJ2-2; D possibly corresponds to TRBD2 (5 bases). The germline V gene has CDR1 MDHEN and CDR2 SYDVKM. There are 15 residues in the CDR3. Deletions cut 3 bases from V and 6 bases from J, with 14 bases between. Here the CDR3 DNA reads TGTGCCAGCAGTTTTCGTGGGCTGCGGGCCGGGGAGCTGTTTTTT. Its translation: CASSFRGLRAGELFF.

The chain is built from TRBV20-1 and TRBJ1-2; unclear D gene. This CDR3 region has 15 residues. V lost 1 base and J lost 10, with 22 bases in between. Germline CDR1 DFQATT, CDR2 SNEGSKA (reference sequence). DNA for the CDR3: TGCAGTGCTAGAGCTTGGTCCGACATACTTCGGGTCTACACCTTC. Encoded protein: CSARAWSDILRVYTF.

This clonotype occurred a few times. The chain joins TRBV7-9 to TRBJ2-7; D is possibly TRBD1 (6 bases). The CDR3 consists of 14 residues. The V and J ends lost 2 bases and 3 bases respectively, with 11 bases between them. The germline gives CDR1 SEHNR, CDR2 FQNEAQ (reference sequence). Here the CDR3 reads CASSLSGAVYEQYF. The CDR3 DNA follows: TGTGCCAGCAGCTTATCAGGGGCGGTCTACGAGCAGTACTTC.

This clonotype occurred a few times. The chain is built from TRBV5-1 and TRBJ2-1, with TRBD1 matching over 8 bases. Germline trimming cut 4 bases from V and 6 bases from J; bases unmatched to any gene: 9. The CDR3 runs 15 residues. Germline-derived CDR1 and CDR2 are SGHRS and YFSETQ. CDR3 region: CASSLPGQGSNEQFF. The CDR3 DNA reads as TGCGCCAGCAGCCTCCCCGGACAGGGTTCCAATGAGCAGTTCTTC.

The chain uses TRBV7-8 and TRBJ2-1, with 8 bases identical to TRBD2. The CDR3 loop spans 12 amino acids. The germline V gene encodes CDR1 SGHVS and CDR2 FQNEAQ. V lost 6 bases to trimming and J lost 7 bases; unmatched junction nucleotides: 2. CDR3 nucleotides: TGTGCCAGCAGGGGACTAGGGAATGAGCAGTTCTTC. It codes for CASRGLGNEQFF.

The chain has TRBV10-2 and TRBJ2-3; 12 bases line up with TRBD2. The J segment lost 2 bases and the V segment lost 5 bases, leaving 17 bases of the junction unmatched. The CDR3 spans 20 residues. The germline V gene has CDR1 WSHSY and CDR2 SAAADI. In DNA, the CDR3 is TGCGCCAGCAGTCCGACAGGGGGAGATGGACTAGCGGGGTCCACAGATACGCAGTATTTT. This gives the protein CASSPTGGDGLAGSTDTQYF.

In this sample, this clonotype turned up a few times. This chain links TRBV11-2 with TRBJ2-7; 7 nucleotides agree with TRBD1. The ends lost 5 bases at V and 2 bases at J; junction bases unmatched: 9. CDR3 length equals 15 residues. Germline V gene lookup returns CDR1 SGHAT and CDR2 FQNNGV. CDR3 nucleotides: TGTGCCAGCAGCACCCCAAGGGACAGTGCCTACGAGCAGTACTTC. It specifies CASSTPRDSAYEQYF.

This clonotype was observed at least ten times. An end of the junction differs from the germline gene, which may be a read error. The rearrangement joins TRBV4-3 to TRBJ2-7; 7 bases match TRBD2. This CDR3 contains 15 residues. The V gene's germline CDR1 is LGHNA and CDR2 YSLEER. CDR3 sequence (DNA): TGTGCCAGCAGCCAAGAGGCTAGCGGAACCTACGAGCAGTACTTC. Its protein product is CASSQEASGTYEQYF.

The chain employs TRBV2 and TRBJ2-1, with D perhaps TRBD1 or TRBD2 (5 bases each). The length of the CDR3 is 12 residues. Germline V lookup: CDR1 SNHLY, CDR2 FYNNEI. V was cut by 7 bases and J by 9 bases, with 13 bases left in between. The CDR3: CASNHRDGEQFF. In nucleotides, the CDR3 is TGTGCCAGCAACCACCGGGACGGTGAGCAGTTCTTC.

In this sample, this clonotype turned up a few times. The chain employs TRBV7-9 and TRBJ2-3, with unresolved D. This CDR3 has 12 residues. The germline gives CDR1 SEHNR, CDR2 FQNEAQ (reference sequence). V was shortened by 1 base and J by 7 bases, with 6 bases between the two germline ends. CDR3 nucleotide sequence: TGTGCCAGCAGCTTAGGGTCCAATACGCAGTATTTT. Protein: CASSLGSNTQYF.

The chain recombines TRBV7-2 with TRBJ2-1, with unresolved D. Trimming pared 1 base from V and 4 bases from J, leaving 11 bases between. CDR3 length equals 15 residues. Germline V gene lookup returns CDR1 SGHTA and CDR2 FQGNSA. CDR3 loop: CASSLVESGYNEQFF. In DNA form, the CDR3 reads TGTGCCAGCAGCTTAGTTGAGTCGGGTTACAATGAGCAGTTCTTC.

This clonotype was seen a handful of times. This rearrangement joins TRBV10-3 to TRBJ1-1; no clear D gene. Trimming cost V 2 bases and J 1 base, with 8 bases left between them. CDR1 and CDR2 from the germline V gene are ENHRY and SYGVKD. CDR3 length equals 14 residues. The CDR3 here is CAISEPLGNTEAFF. CDR3 sequence (DNA): TGTGCCATCAGTGAGCCTCTTGGGAACACTGAAGCTTTCTTT.

This clonotype showed up just a few times. J is TRBJ1-1 and V is TRBV28, with D unresolved. Per the germline V gene, CDR1 is MDHEN and CDR2 is SYDVKM. The CDR3 extends over 13 amino acids. V shed 3 bases and J shed 3 bases, with 8 bases lying between them. The CDR3: CASSFLRDTEAFF. As DNA, the CDR3 is TGTGCCAGCAGTTTCCTGCGGGACACTGAAGCTTTCTTT.

This clonotype has a count of ten or more. The chain links TRBV29-1 to TRBJ1-1, with a weak D call TRBD1 (5 bases). With 7 bases removed from V and 2 bases from J, the gap between germline ends came to 11 bases. Germline lookup yields CDR1 SQVTM and CDR2 ANQGSEA. The CDR3 sequence is 12 residues long. For the CDR3, the DNA is TGCAGCGCCCCAGGGATCAACACTGAAGCTTTCTTT. Protein product: CSAPGINTEAFF.

This clonotype was counted many times. This chain links TRBV20-1 with TRBJ2-7; D is possibly TRBD1 (6 bases). V gave up 0 bases and J gave up 3 bases, with 15 bases separating them. The CDR3 length is 15 residues. The germline V gene has CDR1 DFQATT and CDR2 SNEGSKA (reference sequence). The CDR3 coding sequence is TGCAGTGCTAGAGATCTAGGGGACATTGACTACGAGCAGTACTTC. Translating gives CSARDLGDIDYEQYF.

The CDR3 sequence: CASSLDWGGTEAFF. The CDR3 nucleotides read TGCGCCAGCAGCTTGGATTGGGGCGGCACTGAAGCTTTCTTT. The rearrangement uses TRBV5-1 and TRBJ1-1, with a tentative D call TRBD1 (5 bases). Germline V gene lookup returns CDR1 SGHRS and CDR2 YFSETQ. Trimming shortened V by 0 bases and J by 4 bases, and 10 bases separated the two germline ends. The CDR3 is 14 amino acids.

This clonotype was seen ten or more times. The chain employs TRBV12-3 or TRBV12-4 and TRBJ2-2; D might be TRBD2 (7 bases). This CDR3 region has 17 residues. With 5 bases removed from V and 3 bases from J, the gap between germline ends came to 19 bases. The DNA for the CDR3 is TGTGCCAGCAGTCCCCCGGGCCGGGGGGCAGACACCGGGGAGCTGTTTTTT. Encoded protein: CASSPPGRGADTGELFF.

J is TRBJ2-7 and V is TRBV27; D is uncertain. CDR1 is MNHEY and CDR2 is SMNVEV in the germline V gene (reference sequence). The CDR3 spans 13 residues. Deletions cut 2 bases from V and 3 bases from J, with 8 bases between. The CDR3, as DNA: TGTGCCAGCAGTTTAGGGCTTCACTACGAGCAGTACTTC. Translated: CASSLGLHYEQYF.

This clonotype has more than one count but fewer than ten. The chain uses TRBV7-9 and TRBJ1-2, with 9 bases fitting TRBD1. CDR1 and CDR2 (germline): SEHNR, FQNEAQ (reference sequence). V was pared by 5 bases and J by 3 bases, with 7 bases of the junction left unmatched. CDR3 length: 15 residues. The CDR3 region is CASSAPGTGHYGYTF. The CDR3 DNA sequence: TGTGCCAGCAGCGCACCCGGGACAGGGCACTATGGCTACACCTTC.

This sequence joins TRBV20-1 and TRBJ2-5; D call uncertain. The V end lost 3 bases, the J end lost 1 base, and 15 bases lay between the germline ends. Per the germline V gene, CDR1 is DFQATT and CDR2 is SNEGSKA (reference sequence). The CDR3 runs to 15 residues. The CDR3 nucleotides read TGCAGTGCTAGTCCCCTCGGTGGCGGCCAAGAGACCCAGTACTTC. Translation gives CSASPLGGGQETQYF.

This clonotype was recorded many times. The V and J genes are TRBV24-1 and TRBJ2-1; D is undetermined. The CDR3 has 12 amino acids. The V end lost 5 bases, the J end lost 2 bases, and 3 bases lay between the germline ends. Germline CDR1 is KGHDR and CDR2 is SFDVKD. CDR3 region: CATSGTYNEQFF. The CDR3, as DNA: TGTGCCACCAGTGGAACCTACAATGAGCAGTTCTTC.

The rearrangement links TRBV20-1 to TRBJ2-7; D may be TRBD1 (6 bases). Germline V gene data show CDR1 as DFQATT and CDR2 as SNEGSKA (reference sequence). This CDR3 has 15 amino acids. V was cut by 0 bases and J by 0 bases, with 12 bases left in between. CDR3 region: CSARDLRDTSYEQYF. The CDR3 nucleotides read TGCAGTGCTAGAGATCTCCGGGACACCTCCTACGAGCAGTACTTC.

The gene calls are TRBV27 and TRBJ2-2; 7 nucleotides line up with TRBD1. This CDR3 contains 18 residues. The V gene's germline CDR1 is MNHEY and CDR2 SMNVEV (reference sequence). Unmatched junction bases numbered 12, after V lost 5 bases and J lost 0 bases. The DNA of the CDR3 is TGTGCCAGCAGTCTACTGCCCGGGACAGCGCCGAACACCGGGGAGCTGTTTTTT. Residues: CASSLLPGTAPNTGELFF.

There are many counts of this clonotype. The rearrangement joins TRBV24-1 to TRBJ1-1; tentative D call: TRBD1 (5 bases). Germline lookup yields CDR1 KGHDR and CDR2 SFDVKD. Trimming removed 4 bases at V and 8 bases at J, with 10 bases between. The CDR3 spans 12 residues. The CDR3 is CATSENTGEAFF. DNA for the CDR3: TGTGCCACCAGTGAGAACACAGGAGAAGCTTTCTTT.